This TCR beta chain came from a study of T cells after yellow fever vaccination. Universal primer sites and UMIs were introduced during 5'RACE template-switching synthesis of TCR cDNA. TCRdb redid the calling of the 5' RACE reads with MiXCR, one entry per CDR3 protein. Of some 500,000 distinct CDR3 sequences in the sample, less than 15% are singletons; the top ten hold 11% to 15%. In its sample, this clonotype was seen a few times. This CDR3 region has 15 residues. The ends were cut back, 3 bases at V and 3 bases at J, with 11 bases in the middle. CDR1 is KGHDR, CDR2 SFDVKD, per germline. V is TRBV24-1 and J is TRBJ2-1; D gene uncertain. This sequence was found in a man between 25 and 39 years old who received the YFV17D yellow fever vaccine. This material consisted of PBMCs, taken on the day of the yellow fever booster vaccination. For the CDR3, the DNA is TGTGCCACCAGTGATCCTAGACGGATCTACAATGAGCAGTTCTTC. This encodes CATSDPRRIYNEQFF.